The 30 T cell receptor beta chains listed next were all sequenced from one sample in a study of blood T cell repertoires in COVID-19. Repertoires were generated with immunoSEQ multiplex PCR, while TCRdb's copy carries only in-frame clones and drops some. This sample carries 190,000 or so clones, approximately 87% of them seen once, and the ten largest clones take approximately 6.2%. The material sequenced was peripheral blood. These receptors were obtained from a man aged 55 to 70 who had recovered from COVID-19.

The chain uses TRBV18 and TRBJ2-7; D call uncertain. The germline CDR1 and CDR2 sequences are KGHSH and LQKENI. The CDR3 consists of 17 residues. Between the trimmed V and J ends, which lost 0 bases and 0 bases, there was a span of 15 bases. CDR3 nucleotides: TGTGCCAGCTCACCACCAAACGGTGGTCTAGGCTCCTACGAGCAGTACTTC. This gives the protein CASSPPNGGLGSYEQYF.

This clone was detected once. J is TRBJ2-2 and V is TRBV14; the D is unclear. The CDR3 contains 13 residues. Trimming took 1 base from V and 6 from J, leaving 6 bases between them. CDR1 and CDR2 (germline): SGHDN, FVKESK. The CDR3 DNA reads TGTGCCAGCAGCCAAGTTTTATCCGGGGAGCTGTTTTTT. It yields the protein CASSQVLSGELFF.

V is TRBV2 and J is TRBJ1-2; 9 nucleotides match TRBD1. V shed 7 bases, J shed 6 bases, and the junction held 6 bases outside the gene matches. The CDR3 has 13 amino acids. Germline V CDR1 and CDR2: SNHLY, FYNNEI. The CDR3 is CASKGDREHGYTF. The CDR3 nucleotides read TGTGCCAGCAAGGGGGACAGGGAACATGGCTACACCTTC.

The CDR3: CASSTGDYGYTF. In DNA, the CDR3 is TGTGCCAGCAGCACAGGGGACTATGGCTACACCTTC. The chain links TRBV7-9 to TRBJ1-2; 7 nucleotides align to TRBD1. Germline-derived CDR1 and CDR2 are SEHNR and FQNEAQ (reference sequence). With V trimmed by 5 bases and J by 3 bases, 0 bases remained unmatched. The CDR3 has 12 residues.

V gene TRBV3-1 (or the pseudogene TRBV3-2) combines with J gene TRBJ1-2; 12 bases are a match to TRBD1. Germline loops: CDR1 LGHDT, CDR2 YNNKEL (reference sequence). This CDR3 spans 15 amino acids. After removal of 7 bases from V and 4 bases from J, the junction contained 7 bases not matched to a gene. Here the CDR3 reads CASTPGTGGIYGYTF. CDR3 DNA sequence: TGTGCCAGCACCCCCGGGACAGGGGGCATCTATGGCTACACCTTC.

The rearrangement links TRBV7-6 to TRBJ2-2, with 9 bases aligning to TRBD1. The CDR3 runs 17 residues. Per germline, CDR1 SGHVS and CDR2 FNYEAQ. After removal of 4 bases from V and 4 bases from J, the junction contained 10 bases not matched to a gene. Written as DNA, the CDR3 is TGTGCCAGCAGCTCCCAGGGGGGGACAGGGCTCACCGGGGAGCTGTTTTTT. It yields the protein CASSSQGGTGLTGELFF.

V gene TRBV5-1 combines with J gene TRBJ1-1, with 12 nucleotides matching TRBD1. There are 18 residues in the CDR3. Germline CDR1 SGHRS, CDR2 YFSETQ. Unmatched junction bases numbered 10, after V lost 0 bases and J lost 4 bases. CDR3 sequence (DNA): TGCGCCAGCAGCTTGGTCCCGGGACAGGGGGCGACGGGCACTGAAGCTTTCTTT. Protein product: CASSLVPGQGATGTEAFF.

The CDR3: CASSTNPGQGVYEQYF. CDR3 bases: TGTGCCAGCAGTACAAATCCGGGACAGGGTGTCTACGAGCAGTACTTC. The chain is built from TRBV6-6 and TRBJ2-7; 9 bases map to TRBD1. With 5 bases clipped from V and 3 bases from J, the junction kept 11 bases outside the gene matches. In germline, CDR1 is MNHNY, CDR2 SVGAGI (reference sequence). The CDR3 is made up of 16 amino acids.

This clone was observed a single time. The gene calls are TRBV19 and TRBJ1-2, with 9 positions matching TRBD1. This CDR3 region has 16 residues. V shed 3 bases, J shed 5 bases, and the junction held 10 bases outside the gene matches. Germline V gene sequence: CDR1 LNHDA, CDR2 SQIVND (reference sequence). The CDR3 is CASSMGTGTEVYGYTF. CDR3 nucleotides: TGTGCCAGTAGTATGGGGACAGGGACGGAAGTTTATGGCTACACCTTC. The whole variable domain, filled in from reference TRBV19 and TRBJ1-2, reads DGGITQSPKYLFRKEGQNVTLSCEQNLNHDAMYWYRQDPGQGLRLIYYSQIVNDFQKGDIAEGYSVSREKKESFPLTVTSAQKNPTAFYLCASSMGTGTEVYGYTFGSGTRLTVV.

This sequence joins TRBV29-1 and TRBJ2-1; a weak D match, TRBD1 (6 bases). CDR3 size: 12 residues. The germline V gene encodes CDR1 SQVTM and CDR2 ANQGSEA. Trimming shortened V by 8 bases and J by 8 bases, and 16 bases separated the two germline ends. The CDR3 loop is CSLLDSGYEQFF. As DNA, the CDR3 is TGCAGCTTATTGGACAGTGGGTATGAGCAGTTCTTC.

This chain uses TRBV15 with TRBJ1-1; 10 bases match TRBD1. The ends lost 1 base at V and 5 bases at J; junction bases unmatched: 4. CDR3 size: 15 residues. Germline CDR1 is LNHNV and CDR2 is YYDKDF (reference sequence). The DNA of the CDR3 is TGTGCCACCAGCAGAGGGGGACAGGGGCGAACTGAAGCTTTCTTT. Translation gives CATSRGGQGRTEAFF.

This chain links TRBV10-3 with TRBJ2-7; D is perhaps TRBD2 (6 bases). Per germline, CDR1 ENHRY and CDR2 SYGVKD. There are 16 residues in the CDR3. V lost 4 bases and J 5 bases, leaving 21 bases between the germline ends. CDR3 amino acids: CAISGRGGEHSDEQYF. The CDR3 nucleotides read TGTGCCATCAGTGGGCGGGGCGGGGAACACAGCGACGAGCAGTACTTC.

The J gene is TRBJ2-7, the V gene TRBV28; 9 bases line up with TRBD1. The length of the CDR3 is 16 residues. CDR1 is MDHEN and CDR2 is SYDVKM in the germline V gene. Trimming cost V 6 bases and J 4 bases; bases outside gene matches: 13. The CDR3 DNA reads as TGTGCCAGCAGGTCCGGGGCGGGGACAGGGTCTTACGAGCAGTACTTC. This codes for CASRSGAGTGSYEQYF.

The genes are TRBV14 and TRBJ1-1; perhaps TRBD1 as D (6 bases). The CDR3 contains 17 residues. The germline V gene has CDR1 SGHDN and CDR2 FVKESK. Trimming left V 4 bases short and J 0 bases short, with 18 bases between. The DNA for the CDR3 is TGTGCCAGCAGCCCACTGCCGGGACAAGACATGAACACTGAAGCTTTCTTT. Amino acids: CASSPLPGQDMNTEAFF.

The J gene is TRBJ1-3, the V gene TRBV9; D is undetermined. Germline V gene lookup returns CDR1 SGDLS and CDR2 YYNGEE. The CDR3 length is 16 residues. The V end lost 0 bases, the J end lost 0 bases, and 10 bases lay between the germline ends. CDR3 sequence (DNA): TGTGCCAGCAGCGTAGATCTCACATACTCTGGAAACACCATATATTTT. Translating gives CASSVDLTYSGNTIYF.

CDR3 in DNA: TGCGCCAGCAGCCCGACCGGACAGGGTGGTTCTGGGGCCAACGTCCTGACTTTC. It is translated as CASSPTGQGGSGANVLTF. The chain is built from TRBV5-1 and TRBJ2-6, with 8 bases matching TRBD1. V shed 4 bases and J 1 base; nucleotides not matched to a gene: 10. CDR1 and CDR2 from the germline V gene are SGHRS and YFSETQ. CDR3 length: 18 amino acids.

The CDR3 nucleotides are TGTGCCAGCAGCCGCCCGGGGGGACAGGTATTGGGCGAGCAGTACTTC. Protein: CASSRPGGQVLGEQYF. The chain has TRBV7-8 and TRBJ2-7; a weak D match, TRBD1 (8 bases). V lost 5 bases, J lost 6 bases, and 23 bases lay in between. The CDR3 contains 16 residues. Germline CDR1 and CDR2: SGHVS and FQNEAQ. The complete variable domain, with remaining parts taken from reference TRBV7-8 and TRBJ2-7, reads GAGVSQSPRYKVAKRGQDVALRCDPISGHVSLFWYQQALGQGPEFLTYFQNEAQLDKSGLPSDRFFAERPEGSVSTLKIQRTQQEDSAVYLCASSRPGGQVLGEQYFGPGTRLTVT.

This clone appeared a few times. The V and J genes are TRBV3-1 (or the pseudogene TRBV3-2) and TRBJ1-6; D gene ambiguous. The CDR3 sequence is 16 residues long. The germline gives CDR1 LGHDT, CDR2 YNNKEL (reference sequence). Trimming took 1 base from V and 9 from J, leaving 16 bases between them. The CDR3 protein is CASSQGVFLGASPLHF. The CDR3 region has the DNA TGTGCCAGCAGCCAAGGAGTATTTCTAGGCGCTTCACCCCTCCACTTT.

CDR3 coding DNA: TGTGCCAGTAGTACTGGACAGGGCAATCAGCCCCAGCATTTT. It specifies CASSTGQGNQPQHF. J is TRBJ1-5 and V is TRBV19; TRBD1 matches 7 bases. The CDR3 totals 14 residues. J was trimmed by 2 bases and V by 4 bases; bases with no gene match: 2. Germline loops: CDR1 LNHDA, CDR2 SQIVND (reference sequence).

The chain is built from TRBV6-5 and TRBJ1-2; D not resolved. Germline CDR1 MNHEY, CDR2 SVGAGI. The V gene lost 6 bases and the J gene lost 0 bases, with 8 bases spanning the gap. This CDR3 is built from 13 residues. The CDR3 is CASSLTANYGYTF. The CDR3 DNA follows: TGTGCCAGCAGCCTAACAGCTAACTATGGCTACACCTTC.

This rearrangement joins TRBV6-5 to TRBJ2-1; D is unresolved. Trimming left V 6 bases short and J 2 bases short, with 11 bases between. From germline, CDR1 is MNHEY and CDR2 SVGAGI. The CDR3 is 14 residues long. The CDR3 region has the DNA TGTGCCAGCAGAGTAGCCCAAACCTACAATGAGCAGTTCTTC. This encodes CASRVAQTYNEQFF.

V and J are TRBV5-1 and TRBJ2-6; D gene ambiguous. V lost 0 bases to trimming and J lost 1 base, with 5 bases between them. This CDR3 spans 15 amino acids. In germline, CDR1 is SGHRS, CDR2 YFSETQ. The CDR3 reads CASSLVPSGANVLTF. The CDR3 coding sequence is TGCGCCAGCAGCTTGGTTCCATCTGGGGCCAACGTCCTGACTTTC.

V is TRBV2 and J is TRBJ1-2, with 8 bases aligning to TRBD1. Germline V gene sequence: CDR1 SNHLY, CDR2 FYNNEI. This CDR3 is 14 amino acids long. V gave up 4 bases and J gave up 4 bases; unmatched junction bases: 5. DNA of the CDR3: TGTGCCAGCAGTGGGGACAGGTCATCCTATGGCTACACCTTC. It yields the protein CASSGDRSSYGYTF.

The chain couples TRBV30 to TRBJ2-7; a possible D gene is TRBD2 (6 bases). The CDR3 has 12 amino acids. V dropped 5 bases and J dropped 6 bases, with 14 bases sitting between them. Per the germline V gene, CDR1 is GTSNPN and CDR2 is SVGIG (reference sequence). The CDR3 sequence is CAWDGGDFEQYF. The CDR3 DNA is TGTGCCTGGGACGGAGGGGACTTCGAGCAGTACTTC.

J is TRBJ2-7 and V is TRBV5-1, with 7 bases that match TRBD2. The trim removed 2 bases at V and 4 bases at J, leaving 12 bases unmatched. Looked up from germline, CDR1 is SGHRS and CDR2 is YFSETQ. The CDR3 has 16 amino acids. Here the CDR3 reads CASSFTLAGVGYEQYF. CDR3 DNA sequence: TGCGCCAGCAGCTTCACCCTTGCGGGAGTCGGATACGAGCAGTACTTC.

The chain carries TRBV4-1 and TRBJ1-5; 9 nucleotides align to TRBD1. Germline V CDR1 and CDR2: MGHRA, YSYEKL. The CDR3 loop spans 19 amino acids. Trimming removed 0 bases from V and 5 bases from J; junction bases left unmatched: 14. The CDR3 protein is CASSQEETGGFPIDQPQHF. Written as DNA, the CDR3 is TGCGCCAGCAGCCAAGAGGAAACAGGGGGCTTCCCAATCGATCAGCCCCAGCATTTT.

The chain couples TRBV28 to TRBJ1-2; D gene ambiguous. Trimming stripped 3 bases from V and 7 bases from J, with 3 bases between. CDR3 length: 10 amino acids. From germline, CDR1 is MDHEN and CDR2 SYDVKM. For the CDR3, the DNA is TGTGCCAGCAGTTTTATTGGCTACACCTTC. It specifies CASSFIGYTF.

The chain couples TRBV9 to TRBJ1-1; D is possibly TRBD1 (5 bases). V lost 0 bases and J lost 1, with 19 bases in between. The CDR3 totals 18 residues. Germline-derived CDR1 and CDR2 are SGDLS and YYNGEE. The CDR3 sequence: CASSVAGGRGGWNTEAFF. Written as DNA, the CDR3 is TGTGCCAGCAGCGTAGCGGGAGGGAGGGGTGGTTGGAACACTGAAGCTTTCTTT.

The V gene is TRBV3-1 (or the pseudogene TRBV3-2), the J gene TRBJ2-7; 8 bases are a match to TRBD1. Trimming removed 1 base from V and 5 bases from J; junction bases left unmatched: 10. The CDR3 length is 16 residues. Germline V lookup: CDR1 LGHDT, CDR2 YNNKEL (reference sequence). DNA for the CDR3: TGTGCCAGCAGCCAAGGTTTATTCGGGACAGGAAACGAGCAGTACTTC. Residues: CASSQGLFGTGNEQYF.

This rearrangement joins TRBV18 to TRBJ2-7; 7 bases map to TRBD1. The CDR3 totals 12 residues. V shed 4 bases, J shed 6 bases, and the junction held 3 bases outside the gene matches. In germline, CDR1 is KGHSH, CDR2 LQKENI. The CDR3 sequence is CASSHTGAEQYF. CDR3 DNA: TGTGCCAGCTCACACACAGGGGCCGAGCAGTACTTC.